This TCR beta chain was obtained from a study of blood T cell repertoires in COVID-19. Study in general: Collection of acute and convalescent COVID-19 samples took place in the United States, Italy and Spain.

Sequencing was performed with immunoSEQ multiplex PCR; in TCRdb, only in-frame clones are kept and a portion is missing. The sample lists about 46,000 clones, 80% to 90% occurring once. The clonotype comes from a human donor in a cohort sampled during active COVID-19. The donor label of this sample is uncertain. Sequenced sample: peripheral blood.

DNA of the CDR3: TGCGCCAGCAGCTTGGACAGTGTGAACACTGAAGCTTTCTTT. It codes for CASSLDSVNTEAFF. The J gene is TRBJ1-1, the V gene TRBV5-1; D remains unclear. The CDR3 has 14 residues. Germline-derived CDR1 and CDR2 are SGHRS and YFSETQ. Between the trimmed V and J ends, which lost 0 bases and 0 bases, there was a span of 6 bases.